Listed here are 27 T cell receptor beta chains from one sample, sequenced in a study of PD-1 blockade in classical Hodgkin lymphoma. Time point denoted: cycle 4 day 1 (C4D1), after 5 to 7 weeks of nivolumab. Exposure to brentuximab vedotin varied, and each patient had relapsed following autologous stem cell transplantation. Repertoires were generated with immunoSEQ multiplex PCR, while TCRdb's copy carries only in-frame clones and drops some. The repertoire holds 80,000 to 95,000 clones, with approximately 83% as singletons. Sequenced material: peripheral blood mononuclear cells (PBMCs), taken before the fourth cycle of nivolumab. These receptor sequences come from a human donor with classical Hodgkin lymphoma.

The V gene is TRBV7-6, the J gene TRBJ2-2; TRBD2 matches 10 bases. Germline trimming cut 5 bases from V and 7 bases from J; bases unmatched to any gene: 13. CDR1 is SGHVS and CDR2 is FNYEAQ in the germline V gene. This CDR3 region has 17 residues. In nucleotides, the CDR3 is TGTGCCAGCAGCAGATTAGCGGGAGGATATGAAGACGGGGAGCTGTTTTTT. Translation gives CASSRLAGGYEDGELFF.

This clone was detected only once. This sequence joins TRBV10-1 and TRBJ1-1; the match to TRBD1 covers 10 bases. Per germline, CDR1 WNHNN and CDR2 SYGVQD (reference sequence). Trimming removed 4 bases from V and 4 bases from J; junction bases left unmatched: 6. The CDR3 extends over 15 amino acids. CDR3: CASSAADRGPTEAFF. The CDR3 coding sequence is TGCGCCAGCAGTGCCGCCGACAGGGGGCCCACTGAAGCTTTCTTT.

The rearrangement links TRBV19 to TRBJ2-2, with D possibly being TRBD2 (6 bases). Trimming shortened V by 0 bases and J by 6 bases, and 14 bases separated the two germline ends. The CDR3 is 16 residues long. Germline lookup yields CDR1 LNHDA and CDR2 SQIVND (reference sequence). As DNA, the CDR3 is TGTGCCAGTAGTATAGATGTCGGGAGTGGAGCCGGGGAGCTGTTTTTT. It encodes CASSIDVGSGAGELFF.

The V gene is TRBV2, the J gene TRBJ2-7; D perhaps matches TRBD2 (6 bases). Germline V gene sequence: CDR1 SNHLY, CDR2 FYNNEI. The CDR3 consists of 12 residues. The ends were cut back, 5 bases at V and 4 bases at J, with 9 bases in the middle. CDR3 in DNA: TGTGCCAGCAGTTATCTAGCGTACGAGCAGTACTTC. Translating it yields CASSYLAYEQYF.

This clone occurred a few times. The CDR3 loop is CASSVGGHPGNTIYF. Here the CDR3 DNA reads TGTGCCAGCAGCGTAGGGGGACACCCTGGAAACACCATATATTTT. The genes are TRBV9 and TRBJ1-3, with D perhaps TRBD1 (6 bases). The CDR3 sequence is 15 residues long. Between the trimmed V and J ends, which lost 0 bases and 2 bases, there was a span of 9 bases. In germline, CDR1 is SGDLS, CDR2 YYNGEE.

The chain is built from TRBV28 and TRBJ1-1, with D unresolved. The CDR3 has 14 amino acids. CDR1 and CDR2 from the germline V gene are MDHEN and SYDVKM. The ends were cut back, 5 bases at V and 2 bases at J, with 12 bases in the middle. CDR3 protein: CASSEPGFNTEAFF. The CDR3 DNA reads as TGTGCCAGCAGTGAACCGGGATTTAACACTGAAGCTTTCTTT.

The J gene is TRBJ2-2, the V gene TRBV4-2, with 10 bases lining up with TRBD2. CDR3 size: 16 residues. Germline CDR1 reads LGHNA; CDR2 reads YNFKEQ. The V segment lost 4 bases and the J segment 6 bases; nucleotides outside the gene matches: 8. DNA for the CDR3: TGTGCCAGCAGCCCGCCTAGCGGGAGATTTGCCGGGGAGCTGTTTTTT. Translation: CASSPPSGRFAGELFF.

The DNA for the CDR3 is TGTGCCAGCAGCCAAGATCTTGTTAGCGCCTACGAGCAGTACTTC. Its protein product is CASSQDLVSAYEQYF. The V and J genes are TRBV4-2 and TRBJ2-7; D is perhaps TRBD2 (5 bases). This CDR3 comprises 15 residues. With 0 bases removed from V and 2 bases from J, the gap between germline ends came to 11 bases. CDR1 and CDR2 from the germline V gene are LGHNA and YNFKEQ.

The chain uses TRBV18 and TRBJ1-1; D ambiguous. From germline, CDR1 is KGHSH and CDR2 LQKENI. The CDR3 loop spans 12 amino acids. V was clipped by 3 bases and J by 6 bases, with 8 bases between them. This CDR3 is CASSPQVAEAFF. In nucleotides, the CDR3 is TGTGCCAGCTCACCTCAGGTGGCTGAAGCTTTCTTT.

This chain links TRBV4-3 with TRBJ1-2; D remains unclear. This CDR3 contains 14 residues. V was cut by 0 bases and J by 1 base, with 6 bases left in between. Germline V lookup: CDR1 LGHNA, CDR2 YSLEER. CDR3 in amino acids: CASSQDHLNYGYTF. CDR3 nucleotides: TGCGCCAGCAGCCAAGATCACCTTAACTATGGCTACACCTTC.

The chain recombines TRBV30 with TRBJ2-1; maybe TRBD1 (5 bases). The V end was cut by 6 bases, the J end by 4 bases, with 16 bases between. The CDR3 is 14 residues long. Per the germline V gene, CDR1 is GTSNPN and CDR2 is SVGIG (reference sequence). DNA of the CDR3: TGTGCCTGCGGGTCAGGGCTACTTTACAATGAGCAGTTCTTC. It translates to CACGSGLLYNEQFF.

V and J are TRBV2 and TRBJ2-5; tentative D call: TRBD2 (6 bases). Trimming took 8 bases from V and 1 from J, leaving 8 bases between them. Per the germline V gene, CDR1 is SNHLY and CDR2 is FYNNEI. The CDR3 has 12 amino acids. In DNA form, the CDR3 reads TGTGCCAGCGGGGGGAGCCAAGAGACCCAGTACTTC. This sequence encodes CASGGSQETQYF.

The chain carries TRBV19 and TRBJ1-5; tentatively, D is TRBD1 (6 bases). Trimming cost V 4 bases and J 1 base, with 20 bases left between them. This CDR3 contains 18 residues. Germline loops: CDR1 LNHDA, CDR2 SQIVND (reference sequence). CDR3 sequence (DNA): TGTGCCAGTAGTACCGGACAGACCGCTGGAACAAGCAATCAGCCCCAGCATTTT. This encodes CASSTGQTAGTSNQPQHF.

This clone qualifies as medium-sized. CDR3 amino acids: CASSLGLAGLYEQYF. The CDR3 DNA is TGTGCCAGCAGCTTGGGACTAGCGGGCCTCTACGAGCAGTACTTC. The rearrangement uses TRBV5-4 and TRBJ2-7; TRBD2 matches at 10 bases. The J segment lost 3 bases and the V segment lost 0 bases, leaving 3 bases of the junction unmatched. CDR3 length: 15 residues. CDR1 and CDR2 (germline): SGHNT, YYREEE (reference sequence).

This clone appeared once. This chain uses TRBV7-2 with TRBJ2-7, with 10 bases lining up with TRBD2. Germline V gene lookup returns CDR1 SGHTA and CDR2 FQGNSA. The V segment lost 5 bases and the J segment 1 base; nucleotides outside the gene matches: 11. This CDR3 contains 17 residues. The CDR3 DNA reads TGTGCCAGCAGCCCCGCGAAGGGAGCGGGAGGGTCCTACGAGCAGTACTTC. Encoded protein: CASSPAKGAGGSYEQYF.

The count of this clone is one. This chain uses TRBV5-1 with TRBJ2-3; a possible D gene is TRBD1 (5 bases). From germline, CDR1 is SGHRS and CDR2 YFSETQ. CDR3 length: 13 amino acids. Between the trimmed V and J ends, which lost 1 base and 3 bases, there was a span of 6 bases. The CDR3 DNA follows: TGCGCCAGCAGCTTGCAGGGAACAGATACGCAGTATTTT. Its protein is CASSLQGTDTQYF.

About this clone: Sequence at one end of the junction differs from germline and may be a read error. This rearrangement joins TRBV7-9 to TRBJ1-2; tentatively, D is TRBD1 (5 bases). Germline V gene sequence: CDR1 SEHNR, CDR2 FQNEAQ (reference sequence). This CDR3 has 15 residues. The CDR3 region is CASSYTLRGGYDYTF. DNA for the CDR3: TGTGCCAGCAGCTACACGTTAAGGGGAGGCTATGACTACACCTTC. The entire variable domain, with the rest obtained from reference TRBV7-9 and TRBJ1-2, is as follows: DTGVSQNPRHKITKRGQNVTFRCDPISEHNRLYWYRQTLGQGPEFLTYFQNEAQLEKSRLLSDRFSAERPKGSFSTLEIQRTEQGDSAMYLCASSYTLRGGYDYTFGSGTRLTVV.

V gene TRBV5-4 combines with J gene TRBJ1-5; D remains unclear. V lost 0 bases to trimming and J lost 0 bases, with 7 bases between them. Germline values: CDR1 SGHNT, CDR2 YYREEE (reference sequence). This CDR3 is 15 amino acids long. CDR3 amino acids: CASSLEPYSNQPQHF. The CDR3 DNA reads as TGTGCCAGCAGCTTGGAACCCTATAGCAATCAGCCCCAGCATTTT.

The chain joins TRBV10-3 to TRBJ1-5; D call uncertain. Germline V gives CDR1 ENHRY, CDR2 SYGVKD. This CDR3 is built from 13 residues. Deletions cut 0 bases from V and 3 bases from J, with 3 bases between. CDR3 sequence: CAISESFNQPQHF. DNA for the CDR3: TGTGCCATCAGTGAGTCTTTCAATCAGCCCCAGCATTTT.

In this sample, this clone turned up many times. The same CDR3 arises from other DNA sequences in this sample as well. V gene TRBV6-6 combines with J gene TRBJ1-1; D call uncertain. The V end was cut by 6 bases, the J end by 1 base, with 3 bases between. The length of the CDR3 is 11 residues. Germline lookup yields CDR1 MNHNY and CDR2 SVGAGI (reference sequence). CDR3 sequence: CASSRNTEAFF. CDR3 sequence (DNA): TGTGCCAGCAGCCGGAACACTGAAGCTTTCTTT.

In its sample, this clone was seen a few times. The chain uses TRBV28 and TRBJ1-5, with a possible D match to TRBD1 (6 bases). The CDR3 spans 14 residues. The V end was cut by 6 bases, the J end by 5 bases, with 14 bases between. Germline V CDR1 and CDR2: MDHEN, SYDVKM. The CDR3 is CASSPGTQHQPQHF. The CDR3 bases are TGTGCCAGCAGCCCAGGGACACAACATCAGCCCCAGCATTTT. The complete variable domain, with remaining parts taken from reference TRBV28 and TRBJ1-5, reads DVKVTQSSRYLVKRTGEKVFLECVQDMDHENMFWYRQDPGLGLRLIYFSYDVKMKEKGDIPEGYSVSREKKERFSLILESASTNQTSMYLCASSPGTQHQPQHFGDGTRLSIL.

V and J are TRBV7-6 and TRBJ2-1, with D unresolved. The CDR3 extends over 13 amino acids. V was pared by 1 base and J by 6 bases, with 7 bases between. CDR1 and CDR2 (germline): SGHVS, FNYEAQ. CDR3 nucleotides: TGTGCCAGCAGCTTAGTGCCCATCAATGAGCAGTTCTTC. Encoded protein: CASSLVPINEQFF.

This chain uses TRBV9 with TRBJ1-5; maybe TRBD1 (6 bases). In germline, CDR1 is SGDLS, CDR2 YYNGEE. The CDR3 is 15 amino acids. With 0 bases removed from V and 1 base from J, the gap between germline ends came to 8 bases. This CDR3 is CASSVGGRSNQPQHF. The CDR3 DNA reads TGTGCCAGCAGCGTAGGGGGGCGGAGCAATCAGCCCCAGCATTTT.

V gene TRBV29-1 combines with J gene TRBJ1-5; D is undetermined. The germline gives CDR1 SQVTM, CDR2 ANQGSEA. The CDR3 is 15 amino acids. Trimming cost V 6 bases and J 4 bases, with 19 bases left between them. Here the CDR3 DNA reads TGCAGCGTCGAATCAAAGGTTTTAGGGAATCAGCCCCAGCATTTT. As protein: CSVESKVLGNQPQHF. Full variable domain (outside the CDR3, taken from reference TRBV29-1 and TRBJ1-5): SAVISQKPSRDICQRGTSLTIQCQVDSQVTMMFWYRQQPGQSLTLIATANQGSEATYESGFVIDKFPISRPNLTFSTLTVSNMSPEDSSIYLCSVESKVLGNQPQHFGDGTRLSIL.

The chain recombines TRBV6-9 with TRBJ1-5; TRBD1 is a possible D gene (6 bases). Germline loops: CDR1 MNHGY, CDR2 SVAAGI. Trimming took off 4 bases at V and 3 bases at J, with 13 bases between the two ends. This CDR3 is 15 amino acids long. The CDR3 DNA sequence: TGTGCCAGCAGTTTCCAGACAGGAAACAATCAGCCCCAGCATTTT. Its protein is CASSFQTGNNQPQHF.

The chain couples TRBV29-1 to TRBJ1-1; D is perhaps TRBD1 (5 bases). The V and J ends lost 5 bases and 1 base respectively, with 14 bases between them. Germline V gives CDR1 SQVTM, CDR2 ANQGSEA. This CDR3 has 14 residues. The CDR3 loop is CSVTRGRANTEAFF. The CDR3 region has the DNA TGCAGCGTTACAAGGGGCAGGGCGAACACTGAAGCTTTCTTT.

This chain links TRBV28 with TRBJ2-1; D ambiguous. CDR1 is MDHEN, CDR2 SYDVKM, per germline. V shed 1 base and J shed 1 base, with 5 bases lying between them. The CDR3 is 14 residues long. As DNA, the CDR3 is TGTGCCAGCAGTTTATACGGGTCCTACAATGAGCAGTTCTTC. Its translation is CASSLYGSYNEQFF.